The clone carrying this T cell receptor (beta chain) came up a few times. The data stem from a study of blood T cell repertoires in COVID-19. The CDR3 extends over 16 amino acids. Trimming pared 1 base from V and 5 bases from J, leaving 14 bases between. Germline CDR1 is LGHNA and CDR2 is YSLEER. Sequencing was performed with immunoSEQ multiplex PCR; in TCRdb, only in-frame clones are kept and a portion is missing. The sample lists around 300,000 clones; under 90% were seen once. This TCR was sampled from a woman aged 30 to 39 who had recovered from COVID-19. The genes are TRBV4-3 and TRBJ1-4, with D perhaps matching TRBD1 (6 bases). Sequenced: PBMCs or T cells enriched from blood (not recorded which). The CDR3 loop reads CASSQGNRARNEKLFF. CDR3 sequence (DNA): TGCGCCAGCAGCCAAGGGAACAGGGCGAGGAATGAAAAACTGTTTTTT.